This T cell receptor beta chain was sequenced in a study of blood T cell repertoires in COVID-19. The overall study: Sites across the United States, Italy and Spain contributed samples from acute and convalescent COVID-19. The cDNA or gDNA used as material had been derived from T cells, B-cell-depleted T cells, or PBMCs.

Under the authors' procedure: Researchers report that nucleated cell counts were estimated from reference gene primer amplification. The protocol was immunoSEQ multiplex PCR, while the TCRdb copy is restricted to in-frame clones and leaves out a portion. V, J and clone size are taken as reported in that table, and D and trimming were inferred from the DNA itself. This sample has 400,000 or so clones, with about 88% found just once. The CDR3 has 15 amino acids. The germline CDR1 and CDR2 sequences are SEHNR and FQNEAQ (reference sequence). V dropped 8 bases and J dropped 5 bases, with 21 bases sitting between them.

V gene TRBV7-9 combines with J gene TRBJ1-1; D is perhaps TRBD1 (6 bases). The TCR was taken from a human donor in a cohort sampled during active COVID-19. The specimen was peripheral blood. CDR3 region: CASFPLGGALTEAFF. In DNA form, the CDR3 reads TGTGCCAGCTTTCCGCTGGGGGGGGCGCTTACTGAAGCTTTCTTT.